The 25 T cell receptor beta chains listed next were all sequenced from one sample in a study of blood T cell repertoires in COVID-19. Using immunoSEQ multiplex PCR, the repertoire was profiled, and TCRdb retains in-frame clones only, with some absent. The sample contains 200,000 or so clones, about 88% of which appear only once. Sequences were obtained from peripheral blood. All receptors come from a man aged 25-40 years with active or convalescent COVID-19.

CDR3 nucleotide sequence: TGTGCCAGTAGTATAACGGCGGTTATGAACACTGAAGCTTTCTTT. Translation: CASSITAVMNTEAFF. The genes are TRBV19 and TRBJ1-1; no firm D call. The length of the CDR3 is 15 residues. From germline, CDR1 is LNHDA and CDR2 SQIVND (reference sequence). Trimming stripped 2 bases from V and 0 bases from J, with 10 bases between.

The chain couples TRBV25-1 to TRBJ2-3; tentative D call: TRBD1 (6 bases). V was pared by 4 bases and J by 2 bases, with 16 bases between. The CDR3 runs to 16 residues. Germline V CDR1 and CDR2: MGHDK, SYGVNS. The chain's CDR3 is CASSGSRTVPTDTQYF. The CDR3 DNA reads as TGTGCCAGCAGTGGGAGTAGGACAGTACCCACAGATACGCAGTATTTT.

This rearrangement joins TRBV2 to TRBJ1-5; a possible D gene is TRBD1 (5 bases). Germline CDR1 reads SNHLY; CDR2 reads FYNNEI. The CDR3 consists of 13 residues. Trimming removed 11 bases at V and 4 bases at J, with 15 bases between. The CDR3 reads CAGGGTDNQPQHF. The CDR3 DNA reads TGTGCCGGGGGGGGGACGGATAATCAGCCCCAGCATTTT.

The genes are TRBV7-9 and TRBJ2-7; 11 nucleotides align to TRBD1. Germline assignment: CDR1 SEHNR and CDR2 FQNEAQ (reference sequence). The length of the CDR3 is 16 residues. V lost 5 bases and J lost 3; bases outside the gene matches: 9. This CDR3 is CASSPSPGTGGYEQYV. CDR3 DNA sequence: TGTGCCAGCAGCCCATCACCCGGGACAGGGGGCTACGAGCAGTACGTC.

This chain joins TRBV30 and TRBJ1-1; tentative D call: TRBD1 (6 bases). The V end was cut by 1 base, the J end by 5 bases, with 14 bases between. Looked up from germline, CDR1 is GTSNPN and CDR2 is SVGIG (reference sequence). The CDR3 is 14 residues long. CDR3 DNA: TGTGCCTGGAGTGATACAGGGTGGTGGACTGAAGCTTTCTTT. Translation gives CAWSDTGWWTEAFF.

The chain is built from TRBV4-1 and TRBJ1-1; D call uncertain. V was pared by 0 bases and J by 8 bases, with 10 bases between. Germline V gene lookup returns CDR1 MGHRA and CDR2 YSYEKL. The length of the CDR3 is 13 residues. CDR3 in amino acids: CASSQDRGAEAFF. The CDR3 DNA sequence: TGCGCCAGCAGCCAAGATCGGGGAGCAGAAGCTTTCTTT.

The chain couples TRBV25-1 to TRBJ1-2; D is uncertain. The CDR3 contains 11 residues. CDR1 and CDR2 from the germline V gene are MGHDK and SYGVNS. The V end was cut by 8 bases, the J end by 4 bases, with 8 bases between. The CDR3 nucleotides are TGTGCCAGCGGCCCGGGCTATGGCTACACCTTC. This translates into CASGPGYGYTF.

The V call is TRBV28, the J call TRBJ1-2; 7 bases are shared with TRBD1. With V trimmed by 10 bases and J by 6 bases, 14 bases remained unmatched. Germline V CDR1 and CDR2: MDHEN, SYDVKM. This CDR3 region has 14 residues. CDR3 bases: TGTGCCACCCCAAAAAGGACAGGTCTCGATGGCTACACCTTC. Residues: CATPKRTGLDGYTF.

This clone was counted once. The rearrangement joins TRBV7-9 to TRBJ1-1, with 9 bases that match TRBD1. This CDR3 contains 15 residues. The V and J ends lost 5 bases and 4 bases, in that order; junction bases with no gene match: 8. Germline assignment: CDR1 SEHNR and CDR2 FQNEAQ (reference sequence). Written as DNA, the CDR3 is TGTGCCAGCAGCCCAAGGGACAGGGTTGGCACTGAAGCTTTCTTT. This encodes CASSPRDRVGTEAFF.

In nucleotides, the CDR3 is TGTGCCAGTAGCGGGAGAGGCGAGCAGTACTTC. Encoded protein: CASSGRGEQYF. J is TRBJ2-7 and V is TRBV19; a weak D match, TRBD2 (6 bases). The V end was cut by 6 bases, the J end by 6 bases, with 9 bases between. The germline CDR1 and CDR2 sequences are LNHDA and SQIVND (reference sequence). CDR3 length: 11 amino acids.

CDR3 loop: CASSLQGSSYEQYF. CDR3 sequence (DNA): TGTGCCAGCAGCCTACAGGGGAGCTCCTACGAGCAGTACTTC. The chain carries TRBV14 and TRBJ2-7; 7 nucleotides match TRBD1. Unmatched junction bases numbered 3, after V lost 4 bases and J lost 0 bases. Germline CDR1 SGHDN, CDR2 FVKESK. The CDR3 length is 14 residues.

V usage is TRBV5-5 and J usage is TRBJ1-1; the match to TRBD1 covers 8 bases. The CDR3 extends over 12 amino acids. The junction had 6 bases not matched to a gene; V was cut back by 3 bases and J by 11 bases. Germline V gives CDR1 SGHKS, CDR2 YYEKEE (reference sequence). The CDR3, as DNA: TGTGCCAGCAGCTCCCGACAGGGGCCGGCTTTCTTT. Its translation is CASSSRQGPAFF.

This chain joins TRBV19 and TRBJ1-5, with D possibly matching TRBD1 (6 bases). Germline values: CDR1 LNHDA, CDR2 SQIVND (reference sequence). The CDR3 is 17 residues long. V was trimmed by 7 bases and J by 3 bases, leaving 22 bases between them. CDR3 amino acids: CASTPGAGAPLNQPQHF. The CDR3 region has the DNA TGTGCCAGTACCCCGGGTGCAGGGGCCCCTCTCAATCAGCCCCAGCATTTT.

This clone was detected once. The V and J genes are TRBV5-4 and TRBJ1-3; TRBD1 is a possible D gene (6 bases). This CDR3 comprises 15 residues. Trimming took off 4 bases at V and 3 bases at J, with 14 bases between the two ends. CDR1 and CDR2 from the germline V gene are SGHNT and YYREEE (reference sequence). DNA of the CDR3: TGTGCCAGCAGCGTTGGGGGGGCGAATGGAAACACCATATATTTT. It is translated as CASSVGGANGNTIYF.

This chain uses TRBV4-1 with TRBJ2-7, with D possibly matching TRBD1 (6 bases). Trimming pared 1 base from V and 3 bases from J, leaving 7 bases between. There are 13 residues in the CDR3. Germline-derived CDR1 and CDR2 are MGHRA and YSYEKL. For the CDR3, the DNA is TGCGCCAGCAGCCAAGCACAGGGCTACGAGCAGTACTTC. Its translation: CASSQAQGYEQYF.

In this sample, this clone turned up a few times. The chain employs TRBV5-6 and TRBJ2-1, with 11 bases that match TRBD1. The V segment lost 2 bases and the J segment 7 bases; nucleotides outside the gene matches: 2. The CDR3 has 14 residues. Looked up from germline, CDR1 is SGHDT and CDR2 is YYEEEE. CDR3 region: CASSFGQGANEQFF. CDR3 DNA: TGTGCCAGCAGCTTTGGACAGGGGGCAAATGAGCAGTTCTTC.

The genes are TRBV19 and TRBJ1-2; 7 bases match TRBD1. The germline CDR1 and CDR2 sequences are LNHDA and SQIVND (reference sequence). Trimming removed 10 bases from V and 8 bases from J; junction bases left unmatched: 7. The CDR3 is 11 residues long. CDR3 sequence: CATQTGRGYTF. In DNA form, the CDR3 reads TGTGCCACTCAGACAGGGCGCGGCTACACCTTC.

The chain couples TRBV19 to TRBJ1-2, with 8 bases identical to TRBD1. Germline values: CDR1 LNHDA, CDR2 SQIVND (reference sequence). J was trimmed by 5 bases and V by 5 bases; bases with no gene match: 7. This CDR3 has 14 residues. The CDR3 nucleotides read TGTGCCAGTAGTGCGACAGGGGTTTTGTATGGCTACACCTTC. This sequence encodes CASSATGVLYGYTF.

The rearrangement links TRBV27 to TRBJ2-1, with 9 bases aligning to TRBD2. Germline CDR1 MNHEY, CDR2 SMNVEV (reference sequence). After removal of 1 base from V and 9 bases from J, the junction contained 10 bases not matched to a gene. The CDR3 totals 16 residues. CDR3 sequence reads: CASSLLPSGGLGEQFF. CDR3 nucleotides: TGTGCCAGCAGTTTATTACCGAGCGGGGGGCTGGGTGAGCAGTTCTTC.

V usage is TRBV30 and J usage is TRBJ1-3; D possibly corresponds to TRBD1 (5 bases). Per the germline V gene, CDR1 is GTSNPN and CDR2 is SVGIG (reference sequence). Trimming stripped 2 bases from V and 0 bases from J, with 14 bases between. The CDR3 is 16 residues long. Written as DNA, the CDR3 is TGTGCCTGGAGTCCCCTCGTGGGGCCCTCTGGAAACACCATATATTTT. Protein: CAWSPLVGPSGNTIYF.

The rearrangement links TRBV3-1 (or the pseudogene TRBV3-2) to TRBJ1-4, with a tentative D call TRBD1 (6 bases). The CDR3 contains 18 residues. Germline-derived CDR1 and CDR2 are LGHDT and YNNKEL (reference sequence). With 3 bases removed from V and 4 bases from J, the gap between germline ends came to 21 bases. CDR3 region: CASSQVLGHRGLNEKLFF. DNA of the CDR3: TGTGCCAGCAGCCAGGTCTTGGGACATCGGGGTCTTAATGAAAAACTGTTTTTT.

V gene TRBV21-1 combines with J gene TRBJ2-7; the tabulated D call, TRBD2, remains unverified against the DNA. TRBV21-1 is marked as a pseudogene. CDR3 size: 13 residues. The CDR3, as DNA: TGTGCCAGCAGCAAAGAGGGGGGGCCCGAGCAGTACGTC. Amino acids: CASSKEGGPEQYV.

The genes are TRBV9 and TRBJ1-5; TRBD1 aligns across 9 bases. Trimming at V came to 4 bases and at J to 6 bases, leaving 5 bases not matched to a gene. Germline lookup yields CDR1 SGDLS and CDR2 YYNGEE. The CDR3 covers 14 residues. CDR3 region: CASSQQGATQPQHF. The CDR3 nucleotides read TGTGCCAGCAGCCAACAGGGGGCGACTCAGCCCCAGCATTTT.

The chain carries TRBV19 and TRBJ1-1; D might be TRBD1 (6 bases). Germline V CDR1 and CDR2: LNHDA, SQIVND (reference sequence). V dropped 4 bases and J dropped 1 base, with 13 bases sitting between them. The CDR3 has 15 residues. The CDR3 loop reads CASSTPGHENTEAFF. CDR3 bases: TGTGCCAGTAGTACCCCGGGACACGAGAACACTGAAGCTTTCTTT.

V is TRBV3-1 (or the pseudogene TRBV3-2) and J is TRBJ2-7; 9 bases map to TRBD1. The CDR3 extends over 17 amino acids. Germline assignment: CDR1 LGHDT and CDR2 YNNKEL (reference sequence). Unmatched junction bases numbered 10, after V lost 2 bases and J lost 2 bases. CDR3: CASSQRFPGQGTYEQYF. The CDR3 DNA follows: TGTGCCAGCAGCCAAAGATTCCCGGGACAGGGTACCTACGAGCAGTACTTC.